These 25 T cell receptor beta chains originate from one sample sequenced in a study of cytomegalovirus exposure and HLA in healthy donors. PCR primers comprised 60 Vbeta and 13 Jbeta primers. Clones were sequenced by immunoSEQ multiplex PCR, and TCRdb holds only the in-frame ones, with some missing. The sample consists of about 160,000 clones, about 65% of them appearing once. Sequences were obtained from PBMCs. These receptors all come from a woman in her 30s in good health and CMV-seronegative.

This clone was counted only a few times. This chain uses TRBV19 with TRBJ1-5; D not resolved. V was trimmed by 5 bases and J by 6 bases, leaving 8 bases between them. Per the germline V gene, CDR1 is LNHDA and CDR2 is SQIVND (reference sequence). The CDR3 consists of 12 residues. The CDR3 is CASSRQVQPQHF. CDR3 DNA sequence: TGTGCCAGTAGTCGCCAGGTTCAGCCCCAGCATTTT.

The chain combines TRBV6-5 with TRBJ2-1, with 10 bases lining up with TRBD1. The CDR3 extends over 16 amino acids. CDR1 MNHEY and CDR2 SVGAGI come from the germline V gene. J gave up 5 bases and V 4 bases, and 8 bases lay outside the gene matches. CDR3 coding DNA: TGTGCCAGCAGTTTAACCGGGACAGGGGTCGACAATGAGCAGTTCTTC. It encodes CASSLTGTGVDNEQFF.

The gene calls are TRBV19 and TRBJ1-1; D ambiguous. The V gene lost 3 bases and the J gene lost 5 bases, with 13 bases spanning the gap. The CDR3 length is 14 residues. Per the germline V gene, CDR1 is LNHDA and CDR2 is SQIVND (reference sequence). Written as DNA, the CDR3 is TGTGCCAGTAGTATGGAGGGAAGAGGAACTGAAGCTTTCTTT. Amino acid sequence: CASSMEGRGTEAFF.

Here the CDR3 DNA reads TGCGCCAGCAGCCAGGGGACAGGGAACTACGAGCAGTACTTC. It translates to CASSQGTGNYEQYF. The chain uses TRBV4-1 and TRBJ2-7, with TRBD1 identical over 9 bases. Losses at the gene ends were 3 bases for V and 3 bases for J; bases not matched to a gene: 3. Germline V gives CDR1 MGHRA, CDR2 YSYEKL. The CDR3 length is 14 residues.

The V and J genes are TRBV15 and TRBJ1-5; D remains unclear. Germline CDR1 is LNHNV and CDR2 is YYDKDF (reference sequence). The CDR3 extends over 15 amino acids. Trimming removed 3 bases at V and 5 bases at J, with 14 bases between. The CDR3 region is CATSSALVGDQPQHF. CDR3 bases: TGTGCCACCAGCAGCGCTCTTGTGGGCGATCAGCCCCAGCATTTT.

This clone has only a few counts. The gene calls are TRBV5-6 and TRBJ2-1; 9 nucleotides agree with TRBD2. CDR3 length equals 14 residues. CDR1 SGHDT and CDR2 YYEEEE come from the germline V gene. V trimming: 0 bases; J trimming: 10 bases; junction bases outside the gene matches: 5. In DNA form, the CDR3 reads TGTGCCAGCAGCTTGGGGCGGGGGGGTCTGGAGCAGTTCTTC. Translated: CASSLGRGGLEQFF.

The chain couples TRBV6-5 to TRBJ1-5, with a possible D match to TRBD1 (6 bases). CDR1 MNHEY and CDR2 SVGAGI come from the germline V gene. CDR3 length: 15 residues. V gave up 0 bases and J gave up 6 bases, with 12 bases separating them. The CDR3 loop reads CASSYSGAGSQPQHF. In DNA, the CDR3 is TGTGCCAGCAGTTACTCGGGGGCAGGGTCTCAGCCCCAGCATTTT.

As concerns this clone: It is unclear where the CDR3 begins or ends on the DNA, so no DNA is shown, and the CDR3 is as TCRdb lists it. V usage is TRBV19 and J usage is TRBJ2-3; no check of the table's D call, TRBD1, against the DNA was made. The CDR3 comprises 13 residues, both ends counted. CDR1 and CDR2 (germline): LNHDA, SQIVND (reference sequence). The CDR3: CASTSDNTDTQYF.

The CDR3 here is CASSPPGRNPNEKLFF. CDR3 sequence (DNA): TGTGCCAGCTCACCACCGGGGCGAAATCCTAATGAAAAACTGTTTTTT. The chain carries TRBV18 and TRBJ1-4, with D possibly matching TRBD1 (5 bases). V was pared by 0 bases and J by 3 bases, with 11 bases between. Germline CDR1 KGHSH, CDR2 LQKENI. This CDR3 region has 16 residues.

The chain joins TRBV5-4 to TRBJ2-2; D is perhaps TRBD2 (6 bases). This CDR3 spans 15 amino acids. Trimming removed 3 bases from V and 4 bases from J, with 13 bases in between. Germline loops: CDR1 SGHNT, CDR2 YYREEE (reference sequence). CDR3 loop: CASSSAGGSTGELFF. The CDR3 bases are TGTGCCAGCAGCTCCGCTGGGGGGAGCACCGGGGAGCTGTTTTTT.

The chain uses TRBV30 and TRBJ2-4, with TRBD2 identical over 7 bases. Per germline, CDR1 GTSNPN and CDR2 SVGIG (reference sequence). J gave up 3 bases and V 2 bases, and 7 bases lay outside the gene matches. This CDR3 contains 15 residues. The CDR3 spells CAWSRVAGGKNIQYF. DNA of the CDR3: TGTGCCTGGAGTAGGGTAGCGGGCGGCAAAAACATTCAGTACTTC.

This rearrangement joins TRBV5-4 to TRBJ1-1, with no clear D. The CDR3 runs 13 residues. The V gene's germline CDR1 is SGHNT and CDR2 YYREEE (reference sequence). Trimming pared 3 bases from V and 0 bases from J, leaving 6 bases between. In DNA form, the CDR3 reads TGTGCCAGCAGCTCGAACTTGAACACTGAAGCTTTCTTT. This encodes CASSSNLNTEAFF.

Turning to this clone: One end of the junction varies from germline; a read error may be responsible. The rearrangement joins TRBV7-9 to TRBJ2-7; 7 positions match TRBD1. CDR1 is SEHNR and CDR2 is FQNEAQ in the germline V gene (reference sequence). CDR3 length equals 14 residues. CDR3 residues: CASRLQGNSYGQYF. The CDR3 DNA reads TGTGCCAGCAGGTTACAGGGGAACTCCTACGGGCAGTACTTC. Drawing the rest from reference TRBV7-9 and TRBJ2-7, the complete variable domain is DTGVSQNPRHKITKRGQNVTFRCDPISEHNRLYWYRQTLGQGPEFLTYFQNEAQLEKSRLLSDRFSAERPKGSFSTLEIQRTEQGDSAMYLCASRLQGNSYGQYFGPGTRLTVT.

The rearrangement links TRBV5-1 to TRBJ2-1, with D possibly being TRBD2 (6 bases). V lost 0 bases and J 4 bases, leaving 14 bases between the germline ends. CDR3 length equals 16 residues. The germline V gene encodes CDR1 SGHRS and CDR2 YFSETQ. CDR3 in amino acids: CASSLGPGLEYNEQFF. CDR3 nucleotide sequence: TGCGCCAGCAGCTTGGGGCCGGGACTGGAGTACAATGAGCAGTTCTTC. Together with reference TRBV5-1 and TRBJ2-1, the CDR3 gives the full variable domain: KAGVTQTPRYLIKTRGQQVTLSCSPISGHRSVSWYQQTPGQGLQFLFEYFSETQRNKGNFPGRFSGRQFSNSRSEMNVSTLELGDSALYLCASSLGPGLEYNEQFFGPGTRLTVL.

This chain's CDR3 is CASSPGTANTEAFF. DNA for the CDR3: TGTGCCAGCAGCCCCGGGACAGCAAACACTGAAGCTTTCTTT. The chain is built from TRBV6-5 and TRBJ1-1; TRBD1 agrees at 7 bases. V shed 6 bases, J shed 2 bases, and the junction held 6 bases outside the gene matches. Germline values: CDR1 MNHEY, CDR2 SVGAGI. The CDR3 has 14 residues.

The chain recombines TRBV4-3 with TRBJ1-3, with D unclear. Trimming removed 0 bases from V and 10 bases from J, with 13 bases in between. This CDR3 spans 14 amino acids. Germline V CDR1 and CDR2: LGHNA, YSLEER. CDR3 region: CASSQDVREGTIYF. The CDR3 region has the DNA TGCGCCAGCAGCCAAGATGTAAGGGAGGGAACCATATATTTT.

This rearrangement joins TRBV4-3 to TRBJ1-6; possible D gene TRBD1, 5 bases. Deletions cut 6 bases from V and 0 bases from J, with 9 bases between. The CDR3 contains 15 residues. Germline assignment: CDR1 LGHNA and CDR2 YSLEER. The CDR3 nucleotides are TGCGCCAGCAGTTCAGGGAACTCCTATAATTCACCCCTCCACTTT. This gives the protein CASSSGNSYNSPLHF.

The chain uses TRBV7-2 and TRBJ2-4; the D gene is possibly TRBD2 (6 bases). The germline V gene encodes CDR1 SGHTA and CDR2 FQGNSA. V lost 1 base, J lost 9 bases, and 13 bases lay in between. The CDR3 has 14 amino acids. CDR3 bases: TGTGCCAGCAGCTTAGAGGGGACTTTCGGCATTCAGTACTTC. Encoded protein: CASSLEGTFGIQYF.

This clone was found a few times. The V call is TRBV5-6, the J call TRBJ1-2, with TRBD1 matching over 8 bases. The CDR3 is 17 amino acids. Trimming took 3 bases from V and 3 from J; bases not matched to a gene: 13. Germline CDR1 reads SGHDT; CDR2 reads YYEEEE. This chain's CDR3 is CASSSGGQVTSYYGYTF. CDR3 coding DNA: TGTGCCAGCAGCTCCGGGGGACAGGTTACGTCCTACTATGGCTACACCTTC.

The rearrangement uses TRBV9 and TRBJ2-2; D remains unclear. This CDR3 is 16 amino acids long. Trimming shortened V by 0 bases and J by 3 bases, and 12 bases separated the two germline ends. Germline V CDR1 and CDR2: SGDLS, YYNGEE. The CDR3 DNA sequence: TGTGCCAGCAGCGTAGATGCAGAACCCCACACCGGGGAGCTGTTTTTT. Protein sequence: CASSVDAEPHTGELFF. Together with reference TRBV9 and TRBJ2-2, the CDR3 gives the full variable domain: DSGVTQTPKHLITATGQRVTLRCSPRSGDLSVYWYQQSLDQGLQFLIQYYNGEERAKGNILERFSAQQFPDLHSELNLSSLELGDSALYFCASSVDAEPHTGELFFGEGSRLTVL.

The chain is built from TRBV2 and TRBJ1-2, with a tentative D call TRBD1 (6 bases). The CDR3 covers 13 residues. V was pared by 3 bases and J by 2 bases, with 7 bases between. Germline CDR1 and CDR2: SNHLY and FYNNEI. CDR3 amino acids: CASSEDRNYGYTF. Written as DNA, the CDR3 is TGTGCCAGCAGTGAGGACAGAAACTATGGCTACACCTTC.

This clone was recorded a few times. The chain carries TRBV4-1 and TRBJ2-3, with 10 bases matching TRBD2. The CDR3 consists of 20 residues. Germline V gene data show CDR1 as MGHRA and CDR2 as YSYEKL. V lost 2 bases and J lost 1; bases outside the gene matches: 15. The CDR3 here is CASSQSGTGLAGVGTDTQYF. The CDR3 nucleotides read TGCGCCAGCAGCCAATCCGGGACAGGCCTAGCGGGAGTAGGCACAGATACGCAGTATTTT.

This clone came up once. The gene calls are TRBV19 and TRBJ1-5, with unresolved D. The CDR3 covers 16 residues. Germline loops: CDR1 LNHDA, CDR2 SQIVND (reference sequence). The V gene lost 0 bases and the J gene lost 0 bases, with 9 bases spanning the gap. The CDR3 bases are TGTGCCAGTAGTATAGAGGCTCCCAATAGCAATCAGCCCCAGCATTTT. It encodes CASSIEAPNSNQPQHF.

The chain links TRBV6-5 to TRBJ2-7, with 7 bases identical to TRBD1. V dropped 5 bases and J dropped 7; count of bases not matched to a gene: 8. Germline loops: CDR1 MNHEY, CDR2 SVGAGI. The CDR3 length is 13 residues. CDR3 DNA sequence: TGTGCCAGCAGTACAGGGACAGTTGGAGAGCAGTACTTC. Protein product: CASSTGTVGEQYF.

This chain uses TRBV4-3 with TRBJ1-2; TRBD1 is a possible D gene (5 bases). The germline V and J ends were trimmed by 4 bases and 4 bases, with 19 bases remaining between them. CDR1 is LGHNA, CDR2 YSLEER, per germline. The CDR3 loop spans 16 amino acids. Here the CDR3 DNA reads TGCGCCAGCAGCCGAGGCGGGAGGGGCGCATCCTATGGCTACACCTTC. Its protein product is CASSRGGRGASYGYTF.